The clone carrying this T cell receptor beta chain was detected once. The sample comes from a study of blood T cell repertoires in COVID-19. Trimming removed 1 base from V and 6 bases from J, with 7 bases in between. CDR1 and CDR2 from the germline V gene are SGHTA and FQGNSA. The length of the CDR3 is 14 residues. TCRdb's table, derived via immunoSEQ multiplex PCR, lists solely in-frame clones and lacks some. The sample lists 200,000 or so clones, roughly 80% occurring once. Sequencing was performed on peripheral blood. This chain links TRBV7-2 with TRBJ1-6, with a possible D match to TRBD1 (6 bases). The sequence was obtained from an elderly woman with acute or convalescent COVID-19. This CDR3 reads CASSLGTVNSPLHF. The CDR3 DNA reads TGTGCCAGCAGCTTAGGGACAGTTAATTCACCCCTCCACTTT.